These 29 T cell receptor beta chains originate from one sample sequenced in a study of regulatory T cells in long-lasting Graves disease. Assembly of TCR beta libraries relied on iRepertoire HTBI primers together with Arm-PCR of CDR3 regions. TCRdb processed the multiplex PCR reads anew with MiXCR; each CDR3 protein has one entry. The table lists more than 450,000 distinct CDR3 sequences, 9.5% to 15% of them singletons. Time point of the sample: newly diagnosed GD, antithyroid drugs for less than 3 months. PBMC-extracted RNA yielded the TCR library. This sample was also put to use in a study of T cells in Graves' hyperthyroidism and ophthalmopathy.

This specimen consisted of peripheral blood mononuclear cells (PBMCs), obtained at new diagnosis, from a patient treated with antithyroid drugs. Receptors originate from a woman in her 30s with Graves disease.

A few counts support this clonotype. The rearrangement joins TRBV25-1 to TRBJ2-7; D perhaps matches TRBD2 (7 bases). V lost 8 bases to trimming and J lost 4 bases, with 18 bases between them. The CDR3 totals 14 residues. Germline lookup yields CDR1 MGHDK and CDR2 SYGVNS. The CDR3 DNA follows: TGTGCCAGCGCCCCCCGAGGGGGGGTTTACGAGCAGTACTTC. Translating it yields CASAPRGGVYEQYF.

This clonotype showed up just once. The CDR3 nucleotides are TGTGCCAGCAGCTTAGTGGGGAGGGGTTTAGATACGCAGTATTTT. Its protein is CASSLVGRGLDTQYF. The chain has TRBV7-2 and TRBJ2-3; 7 bases map to TRBD2. Germline lookup yields CDR1 SGHTA and CDR2 FQGNSA. This CDR3 spans 15 amino acids. V trimming: 1 base; J trimming: 5 bases; junction bases outside the gene matches: 6.

The rearrangement uses TRBV19 and TRBJ1-2; D uncertain. Germline V CDR1 and CDR2: LNHDA, SQIVND (reference sequence). V was trimmed by 5 bases and J by 8 bases, leaving 15 bases between them. The CDR3 has 13 residues. The CDR3 sequence is CASSLIGLDGYTF. Written as DNA, the CDR3 is TGTGCCAGTAGTCTAATTGGACTGGACGGCTACACCTTC.

This clonotype was seen many times. This chain connects TRBV28 to TRBJ1-2; no firm D call. From germline, CDR1 is MDHEN and CDR2 SYDVKM. The CDR3 has 17 amino acids. Trimming left V 3 bases short and J 3 bases short, with 20 bases between. The CDR3 DNA reads as TGTGCCAGCAGTTTTGGTTGGGTGGCGGGGTCCGACTATGGCTACACCTTC. Translation gives CASSFGWVAGSDYGYTF.

This chain joins TRBV5-5 and TRBJ2-7, with 7 bases aligning to TRBD2. V dropped 4 bases and J dropped 3; count of bases not matched to a gene: 10. The CDR3 spans 15 residues. Germline values: CDR1 SGHKS, CDR2 YYEKEE (reference sequence). CDR3 loop: CASSLSGLLLYEQYF. The CDR3 DNA follows: TGTGCCAGCAGCCTTAGCGGGCTGCTCCTCTACGAGCAGTACTTC.

Turning to this clonotype: A much larger clone lies a single base off, so this may be a read error. This chain connects TRBV27 to TRBJ2-6, with 7 bases lining up with TRBD2. This CDR3 spans 17 amino acids. CDR1 and CDR2 (germline): MNHEY, SMNVEV (reference sequence). The CDR3 protein is CASSGGGILSGANALTF. DNA for the CDR3: TGTGCCAGCAGTGGGGGGGGGATCCTCTCTGGGGCCAACGCCCTGACTTTC. The whole variable domain, filled in from reference TRBV27 and TRBJ2-6, reads EAQVTQNPRYLITVTGKKLTVTCSQNMNHEYMSWYRQDPGLGLRQIYYSMNVEVTDKGDVPEGYKVSRKEKRNFPLILESPSPNQTSLYFCASSGGGILSGANALTFGAGSRLTVL.

This clonotype was counted many times. The chain links TRBV6-1 to TRBJ2-5; no reliable D call. Germline V gene lookup returns CDR1 MNHNS and CDR2 SASEGT. The CDR3 length is 11 residues. The V end lost 4 bases, the J end lost 5 bases, and 5 bases lay between the germline ends. The CDR3 reads CASSGRETQYF. In DNA, the CDR3 is TGTGCCAGCAGTGGGCGCGAGACCCAGTACTTC.

This clonotype was counted a few times. V usage is TRBV7-2 and J usage is TRBJ1-5; unclear D gene. This CDR3 is 18 amino acids long. From germline, CDR1 is SGHTA and CDR2 FQGNSA. Between the trimmed V and J ends, which lost 1 base and 2 bases, there was a span of 18 bases. This chain's CDR3 is CASSLGPLGRVRNQPQHF. DNA of the CDR3: TGTGCCAGCAGCTTAGGTCCTCTGGGGAGGGTTCGCAATCAGCCCCAGCATTTT.

Many counts were recorded for this clonotype. This chain joins TRBV11-2 and TRBJ1-1; D ambiguous. The CDR3 has 15 residues. The germline gives CDR1 SGHAT, CDR2 FQNNGV. Trimming removed 1 base from V and 5 bases from J, with 14 bases in between. The CDR3 DNA reads as TGTGCCAGCAGCTTAGCGGGCAATTGGTTGACTGAAGCTTTCTTT. This encodes CASSLAGNWLTEAFF.

Ten or more counts support this clonotype. This chain joins TRBV12-3 or TRBV12-4 and TRBJ2-3, with D perhaps matching TRBD2 (6 bases). TRBJ2-7 matches the DNA end more closely, so the J call is doubtful. The CDR3 loop spans 15 amino acids. CDR3 nucleotide sequence: TGTGCCAGCAGCCCATCAGGGAGGCAAACCTACGAGCAGTACTTC. It translates to CASSPSGRQTYEQYF.

This clonotype was found a few times. J is TRBJ2-5 and V is TRBV10-3, with 7 bases that match TRBD1. This CDR3 has 18 amino acids. V dropped 11 bases and J dropped 0; count of bases not matched to a gene: 21. Germline lookup yields CDR1 ENHRY and CDR2 SYGVKD. CDR3 loop: CASAWRSDRTLYQETQYF. The CDR3 bases are TGTGCCTCGGCCTGGAGGTCGGACAGGACTTTGTACCAAGAGACCCAGTACTTC.

This sequence joins TRBV11-2 and TRBJ2-1; TRBD2 agrees at 10 bases. This CDR3 comprises 17 residues. The junction had 7 bases not matched to a gene; V was cut back by 5 bases and J by 0 bases. Germline CDR1 and CDR2: SGHAT and FQNNGV. The CDR3 DNA reads TGTGCCAGCAGCAGAGGGACTAGCGATCTCTCCTACAATGAGCAGTTCTTC. Amino acids: CASSRGTSDLSYNEQFF.

Many counts were recorded for this clonotype. The rearrangement joins TRBV18 to TRBJ1-5, with a possible D match to TRBD1 (5 bases). The CDR3 has 15 amino acids. Germline V gene lookup returns CDR1 KGHSH and CDR2 LQKENI. V lost 3 bases and J lost 4, with 13 bases in between. The CDR3 DNA follows: TGTGCCAGCTCACCCGGGGCAGGGAGGAATCAGCCCCAGCATTTT. This gives the protein CASSPGAGRNQPQHF. Combining the CDR3 with reference TRBV18 and TRBJ1-5 gives the whole variable domain NAGVMQNPRHLVRRRGQEARLRCSPMKGHSHVYWYRQLPEEGLKFMVYLQKENIIDESGMPKERFSAEFPKEGPSILRIQQVVRGDSAAYFCASSPGAGRNQPQHFGDGTRLSIL.

The table lists this clonotype with many counts. The chain carries TRBV27 and TRBJ1-1; possible D gene TRBD1, 5 bases. Germline V gene lookup returns CDR1 MNHEY and CDR2 SMNVEV (reference sequence). V lost 0 bases, J lost 0 bases, and 14 bases lay in between. The CDR3 is 17 residues long. The CDR3 DNA is TGTGCCAGCAGTTTATCGGGTTTCACAGGAATGAACACTGAAGCTTTCTTT. Translation: CASSLSGFTGMNTEAFF.

This clonotype was recorded at least ten times. The chain carries TRBV29-1 and TRBJ1-2; D perhaps matches TRBD1 (5 bases). This CDR3 comprises 13 residues. Trimming took off 4 bases at V and 0 bases at J, with 9 bases between the two ends. Germline V gene data show CDR1 as SQVTM and CDR2 as ANQGSEA. In nucleotides, the CDR3 is TGCAGCGTTGGAGAGGGACCTAACTATGGCTACACCTTC. The encoded protein is CSVGEGPNYGYTF.

J is TRBJ2-4 and V is TRBV28, with 7 nucleotides matching TRBD1. From germline, CDR1 is MDHEN and CDR2 SYDVKM. V lost 2 bases to trimming and J lost 4 bases; unmatched junction nucleotides: 8. This CDR3 region has 16 residues. CDR3 coding DNA: TGTGCCAGCAGTTTAGGTTCCGGACAGGAAAAAAACATTCAGTACTTC. Protein: CASSLGSGQEKNIQYF. Filled out from reference TRBV28 and TRBJ2-4, the complete variable domain reads DVKVTQSSRYLVKRTGEKVFLECVQDMDHENMFWYRQDPGLGLRLIYFSYDVKMKEKGDIPEGYSVSREKKERFSLILESASTNQTSMYLCASSLGSGQEKNIQYFGAGTRLSVL.

This rearrangement joins TRBV11-2 to TRBJ2-3, with D possibly being TRBD2 (6 bases). This CDR3 is 15 amino acids long. Germline CDR1 reads SGHAT; CDR2 reads FQNNGV. V lost 1 base, J lost 6 bases, and 14 bases lay in between. CDR3: CASSLVGGGSDTQYF. The CDR3, as DNA: TGTGCCAGCAGCTTAGTCGGGGGAGGATCTGATACGCAGTATTTT.

This clonotype has at least ten counts. This chain connects TRBV19 to TRBJ1-1; tentatively, D is TRBD1 (5 bases). The V gene lost 6 bases and the J gene lost 1 base, with 15 bases spanning the gap. The length of the CDR3 is 15 residues. Germline CDR1 and CDR2: LNHDA and SQIVND (reference sequence). The DNA of the CDR3 is TGTGCCAGTAGCGAGAGGGGCTCGGGGAACACTGAAGCTTTCTTT. It codes for CASSERGSGNTEAFF.

The V gene is TRBV9, the J gene TRBJ1-2, with a possible D match to TRBD1 (6 bases). The ends were cut back, 4 bases at V and 8 bases at J, with 21 bases in the middle. CDR1 is SGDLS, CDR2 YYNGEE, per germline. The CDR3 is 15 residues long. CDR3 loop: CASSLRGGGLGGYTF. The CDR3 nucleotides are TGTGCCAGCAGCCTCCGGGGGGGGGGGCTGGGCGGCTACACCTTC.

This clonotype was seen many times. The chain employs TRBV24-1 and TRBJ2-1; TRBD2 is a possible D gene (5 bases). Looked up from germline, CDR1 is KGHDR and CDR2 is SFDVKD. V lost 5 bases, J lost 5 bases, and 9 bases lay in between. This CDR3 region has 13 residues. The CDR3 region has the DNA TGTGCCACCAGTGTAGGAGGCCACAATGAGCAGTTCTTC. It translates to CATSVGGHNEQFF.

This rearrangement joins TRBV20-1 to TRBJ2-2; 8 bases fit TRBD2. This CDR3 is built from 14 residues. V lost 1 base, J lost 3 bases, and 1 base stayed unmatched. Germline CDR1 and CDR2: DFQATT and SNEGSKA (reference sequence). DNA for the CDR3: TGCAGTGCTAGAGGAGCGGGAGACACCGGGGAGCTGTTTTTT. Translating it yields CSARGAGDTGELFF.

Ten or more counts support this clonotype. The chain uses TRBV3-1 and TRBJ2-1, with 8 bases identical to TRBD2. CDR3 length: 15 amino acids. V trimming: 2 bases; J trimming: 6 bases; junction bases outside the gene matches: 6. Germline loops: CDR1 LGHDT, CDR2 YNNKEL (reference sequence). The CDR3 loop reads CASSQHRGGSNEQFF. As DNA, the CDR3 is TGTGCCAGCAGCCAACATCGGGGGGGATCCAATGAGCAGTTCTTC.

This clonotype appeared many times. The chain has TRBV2 and TRBJ1-5, with TRBD1 matching over 7 bases. V trimming: 6 bases; J trimming: 9 bases; junction bases outside the gene matches: 8. Germline-derived CDR1 and CDR2 are SNHLY and FYNNEI. The CDR3 extends over 13 amino acids. For the CDR3, the DNA is TGTGCCAGCAGCACAGGGGTTGTAATGCCCCAGCATTTT. It specifies CASSTGVVMPQHF.

This clonotype showed up just a few times. The J gene is TRBJ1-3, the V gene TRBV6-1; no reliable D call. V was clipped by 6 bases and J by 1 base, with 4 bases between them. The germline V gene encodes CDR1 MNHNS and CDR2 SASEGT. This CDR3 region has 12 residues. The CDR3 nucleotides are TGTGCCAGCAGGGAGTCTGGAAACACCATATATTTT. This encodes CASRESGNTIYF.

The V gene is TRBV4-1, the J gene TRBJ1-1; D might be TRBD1 (6 bases). Germline V gene data show CDR1 as MGHRA and CDR2 as YSYEKL. V was shortened by 3 bases and J by 0 bases, with 14 bases between the two germline ends. This CDR3 is built from 16 residues. This chain's CDR3 is CASSHGNRAVNTEAFF. CDR3 coding DNA: TGCGCCAGCAGCCACGGTAACAGGGCCGTGAACACTGAAGCTTTCTTT.

With regard to this clonotype: This may arise from a read error, as a much more abundant clone is one base away. The chain recombines TRBV4-1 with TRBJ2-7, with TRBD2 as a possible D gene (6 bases). Trimming removed 3 bases at V and 3 bases at J, with 12 bases between. Germline V gives CDR1 MGHRA, CDR2 YSYEKL. The CDR3 contains 14 residues. CDR3 DNA sequence: TGCGCCAGCAGCCACGCGGGACCATTCTACGAGCAGTACTTC. Protein sequence: CASSHAGPFYEQYF.

The chain joins TRBV12-3 or TRBV12-4 to TRBJ1-2; D may be TRBD1 (6 bases). The CDR3 length is 16 residues. V was pared by 6 bases and J by 2 bases, with 19 bases between. Here the CDR3 DNA reads TGTGCCAGCAGCCAAGCTCTTAGGACAGTCAACTATGGCTACACCTTC. It specifies CASSQALRTVNYGYTF.

There are many counts of this clonotype. The rearrangement joins TRBV6-2 or TRBV6-3 to TRBJ2-3; D is possibly TRBD2 (5 bases). The V gene lost 5 bases and the J gene lost 2 bases, with 8 bases spanning the gap. Per the germline V gene, CDR1 is MNHEY and CDR2 is SVGEGT. The CDR3 loop spans 13 amino acids. The CDR3 region has the DNA TGTGCCAGCAGTCTGGACTTCACAGATACGCAGTATTTT. Protein product: CASSLDFTDTQYF.

This clonotype was counted many times. This chain uses TRBV15 with TRBJ2-1; TRBD2 matches 7 bases. Germline lookup yields CDR1 LNHNV and CDR2 YYDKDF (reference sequence). The J segment lost 8 bases and the V segment lost 5 bases, leaving 9 bases of the junction unmatched. There are 14 residues in the CDR3. DNA for the CDR3: TGTGCCACCAGCCGGGCGGTAGCGGGTTATGAGCAGTTCTTC. Its translation: CATSRAVAGYEQFF.